The 5 T cell receptor beta chains presented below share a single source sample, sequenced in a study of cytomegalovirus exposure and HLA in healthy donors (dated by TCRdb to the late 2010s). The method was the immunoSEQ multiplex PCR assay. Here the immuneACCESS table is served through TCRdb, limited to in-frame sequences with V and J called. Missing clones are a known gap in these copies; in checked studies unresolved V genes cover under half, and the rest lacks a known reason. The sample records about 280,000 clones, approximately 87% of which are singletons. Approximately 0.88% of the sample is in the top ten clones. Material: PBMCs. These receptors were obtained from a woman between 18 and 30 years old in good health and CMV-seronegative.

The chain joins TRBV25-1 to TRBJ2-1; 10 bases line up with TRBD2. CDR3 length equals 16 residues. CDR1 is MGHDK, CDR2 SYGVNS, per germline. V trimming: 5 bases; J trimming: 15 bases; junction bases outside the gene matches: 19. The CDR3 protein is CASSPRFELAGAPPFF. CDR3 DNA sequence: TGTGCCAGCAGTCCCCGTTTCGAGCTAGCGGGAGCTCCTCCGTTCTTC.

The table lists this clone with a count of one. The chain links TRBV28 to TRBJ2-7; a possible D gene is TRBD2 (6 bases). Per the germline V gene, CDR1 is MDHEN and CDR2 is SYDVKM. With 8 bases removed from V and 0 bases from J, the gap between germline ends came to 14 bases. The CDR3 has 14 amino acids. The CDR3, as DNA: TGTGCCAGCGCCCCCCCCGGGAGCTCCTACGAGCAGTACTTC. Protein sequence: CASAPPGSSYEQYF.

The chain employs TRBV28 and TRBJ1-5, with D maybe TRBD1 (5 bases). V lost 8 bases and J lost 2, with 34 bases in between. Germline CDR1 and CDR2: MDHEN and SYDVKM. The CDR3 is 21 amino acids. The CDR3: CASSLPTSGRVSQSGNQPQHF. CDR3 nucleotides: TGTGCCAGCTCCCTTCCCACTTCCGGCAGGGTTTCGCAATCGGGCAATCAGCCCCAGCATTTT.

This clone occurred a few times. The gene calls are TRBV6-6 and TRBJ2-5; D perhaps matches TRBD2 (6 bases). This CDR3 comprises 12 residues. V was clipped by 8 bases and J by 2 bases, with 9 bases between them. The V gene's germline CDR1 is MNHNY and CDR2 SVGAGI (reference sequence). The CDR3 nucleotides are TGTGCCAGCCGGGCGGGGCAAGAGACCCAGTACTTC. It encodes CASRAGQETQYF.

The gene calls are TRBV28 and TRBJ1-4; D gene uncertain. Germline values: CDR1 MDHEN, CDR2 SYDVKM. Trimming took 11 bases from V and 10 from J, leaving 14 bases between them. CDR3 size: 11 residues. CDR3 loop: CAGGRGPKLFF. The DNA for the CDR3 is TGTGCCGGAGGACGGGGTCCAAAACTGTTTTTT.